Presented here are 21 T cell receptor beta chains from one specimen sequenced in a study of vaccination effects on CD4 cells after COVID-19. No antigen is known for these receptors. Viral peptide pool expansion of antigen-specific CD4+ T cells preceded sequencing in the ViraFEST assay. Isolation of CD4+ T cells took place after approximately ten days of culture. The person had PCR-confirmed SARS-CoV-2 infection between March and December 2020. Here immunoSEQ multiplex PCR was the method, and the copy in TCRdb shows in-frame clones only, minus some. The sample consists of roughly 54,000 clones, more than 65% of them appearing once. The specimen was CD4+ T cells from PBMCs cultured with HIV peptides, collected before COVID-19 vaccination. The subset is: HIV-1 Nef peptide pool negative control/reference culture. Receptor source: a human donor who had a prior SARS-CoV-2 infection.

The chain joins TRBV2 to TRBJ1-2, with D uncertain. V lost 8 bases to trimming and J lost 2 bases, with 12 bases between them. Germline assignment: CDR1 SNHLY and CDR2 FYNNEI. The CDR3 totals 13 residues. CDR3 residues: CASSDGLNYGYTF. The CDR3 DNA is TGTGCCAGCTCGGATGGGCTCAACTATGGCTACACCTTC.

The chain employs TRBV7-2 and TRBJ1-3; maybe TRBD1 (6 bases). Germline values: CDR1 SGHTA, CDR2 FQGNSA. CDR3 size: 15 residues. The V end was cut by 2 bases, the J end by 4 bases, with 12 bases between. CDR3 in amino acids: CASSLLGRGGNTIYF. As DNA, the CDR3 is TGTGCCAGCAGCTTATTGGGCAGGGGAGGAAACACCATATATTTT.

The chain uses TRBV15 and TRBJ2-1; TRBD2 is a possible D gene (6 bases). Germline-derived CDR1 and CDR2 are LNHNV and YYDKDF (reference sequence). CDR3 length: 15 amino acids. Deletions cut 0 bases from V and 4 bases from J, with 10 bases between. CDR3 region: CATSRDLGGYNEQFF. The CDR3 DNA reads as TGTGCCACCAGCAGAGATCTGGGGGGATACAATGAGCAGTTCTTC.

The rearrangement links TRBV9 to TRBJ2-3; 9 nucleotides line up with TRBD2. The CDR3 contains 16 residues. From germline, CDR1 is SGDLS and CDR2 YYNGEE. The ends lost 0 bases at V and 1 base at J; junction bases unmatched: 3. This CDR3 is CASSVGPSGGTDTQYF. The CDR3 DNA is TGTGCCAGCAGCGTAGGCCCTAGCGGGGGCACAGATACGCAGTATTTT.

The V and J genes are TRBV24-1 and TRBJ2-3; D is possibly TRBD2 (5 bases). The CDR3 totals 16 residues. Germline lookup yields CDR1 KGHDR and CDR2 SFDVKD. Between the trimmed V and J ends, which lost 1 base and 3 bases, there was a span of 13 bases. CDR3 DNA sequence: TGTGCCACCAGTGATTTCGAGGGAATGAGAACAGATACGCAGTATTTT. Translation: CATSDFEGMRTDTQYF.

The chain carries TRBV9 and TRBJ2-7; 10 positions match TRBD1. Germline loops: CDR1 SGDLS, CDR2 YYNGEE. V lost 4 bases to trimming and J lost 7 bases; unmatched junction nucleotides: 11. The CDR3 contains 15 residues. In DNA form, the CDR3 reads TGTGCCAGCAGCTTATCCGGGACAGGGGTGGGGGAGCAGTACTTC. This sequence encodes CASSLSGTGVGEQYF. The full variable domain, rest sourced from reference TRBV9 and TRBJ2-7, is DSGVTQTPKHLITATGQRVTLRCSPRSGDLSVYWYQQSLDQGLQFLIQYYNGEERAKGNILERFSAQQFPDLHSELNLSSLELGDSALYFCASSLSGTGVGEQYFGPGTRLTVT.

The chain employs TRBV20-1 and TRBJ2-7, with 11 positions matching TRBD2. The CDR3 covers 16 residues. V lost 3 bases and J lost 2; bases outside the gene matches: 9. The germline gives CDR1 DFQATT, CDR2 SNEGSKA (reference sequence). CDR3 amino acids: CSASRYSGRAPYEQYF. CDR3 nucleotides: TGCAGTGCTAGTCGTTATAGCGGGAGGGCCCCCTACGAGCAGTACTTC.

The chain combines TRBV15 with TRBJ1-1; D not certain. The CDR3 spans 12 residues. Trimming stripped 0 bases from V and 2 bases from J, with 1 base between. Germline CDR1 reads LNHNV; CDR2 reads YYDKDF (reference sequence). CDR3 region: CATSRDNTEAFF. As DNA, the CDR3 is TGTGCCACCAGCAGAGATAACACTGAAGCTTTCTTT.

This sequence joins TRBV6-5 and TRBJ2-4; no reliable D call. Trimming took 6 bases from V and 0 from J, leaving 9 bases between them. The CDR3 is 14 amino acids. Germline assignment: CDR1 MNHEY and CDR2 SVGAGI. In DNA, the CDR3 is TGTGCCAGCAGCCCGACTGCAGCCAAAAACATTCAGTACTTC. Translated: CASSPTAAKNIQYF.

V gene TRBV7-9 combines with J gene TRBJ2-1, with D unclear. Per the germline V gene, CDR1 is SEHNR and CDR2 is FQNEAQ (reference sequence). CDR3 length: 17 amino acids. Trimming shortened V by 5 bases and J by 5 bases, and 22 bases separated the two germline ends. CDR3 bases: TGTGCCAGCAGCGCAACGCCGGCTCCCCCCCGCGACAATGAGCAGTTCTTC. It yields the protein CASSATPAPPRDNEQFF.

The sample holds a few counts of this clone. This chain uses TRBV7-8 with TRBJ1-2; tentatively, D is TRBD1 (5 bases). This CDR3 comprises 15 residues. Germline V gene lookup returns CDR1 SGHVS and CDR2 FQNEAQ. Trimming removed 1 base from V and 4 bases from J, with 13 bases in between. CDR3 coding DNA: TGTGCCAGCAGCTTAGTTGGAGGGGAGGGCTATGGCTACACCTTC. Protein sequence: CASSLVGGEGYGYTF.

The sample holds one count of this clone. This rearrangement joins TRBV4-2 to TRBJ1-1, with 10 bases that match TRBD1. The germline gives CDR1 LGHNA, CDR2 YNFKEQ. J gave up 4 bases and V 0 bases, and 11 bases lay outside the gene matches. The CDR3 consists of 18 residues. The CDR3 spells CASSQEVTGGRGSTEAFF. In DNA form, the CDR3 reads TGTGCCAGCAGCCAAGAAGTGACAGGGGGCAGAGGTTCCACTGAAGCTTTCTTT.

This chain connects TRBV2 to TRBJ2-2; 10 bases match TRBD1. Trimming took 5 bases from V and 5 from J; bases not matched to a gene: 2. From germline, CDR1 is SNHLY and CDR2 FYNNEI. The CDR3 sequence is 14 residues long. CDR3 region: CASSPGQGTGELFF. In nucleotides, the CDR3 is TGTGCCAGCAGTCCGGGACAGGGGACCGGGGAGCTGTTTTTT.

This chain connects TRBV10-3 to TRBJ1-1, with D uncertain. CDR1 is ENHRY and CDR2 is SYGVKD in the germline V gene. Trimming pared 0 bases from V and 0 bases from J, leaving 2 bases between. The CDR3 covers 13 residues. CDR3 protein: CAISESVNTEAFF. The CDR3 nucleotides read TGTGCCATCAGTGAGTCCGTGAACACTGAAGCTTTCTTT.

This clone has just a few counts. The chain couples TRBV7-3 to TRBJ2-2; no firm D call. V lost 0 bases and J lost 4, with 6 bases in between. Germline CDR1 and CDR2: SGHTA and FQGTGA. The length of the CDR3 is 14 residues. The CDR3 DNA reads as TGTGCCAGCAGCTTAACGTTCGGCACCGGGGAGCTGTTTTTT. It yields the protein CASSLTFGTGELFF.

CDR3 in DNA: TGCGCCAGCAGCCAAACCGGGACTAGCTCCTACAATGAGCAGTTCTTC. Translating gives CASSQTGTSSYNEQFF. The rearrangement joins TRBV5-1 to TRBJ2-1, with 8 bases identical to TRBD2. Trimming took 4 bases from V and 0 from J; bases not matched to a gene: 6. Germline-derived CDR1 and CDR2 are SGHRS and YFSETQ. The CDR3 is made up of 16 amino acids.

V gene TRBV7-3 combines with J gene TRBJ2-3; TRBD1 matches 10 bases. This CDR3 is built from 16 residues. Germline loops: CDR1 SGHTA, CDR2 FQGTGA. Trimming at V came to 5 bases and at J to 4 bases, leaving 9 bases not matched to a gene. The CDR3: CASSPGDRGWADTQYF. CDR3 bases: TGTGCCAGCAGCCCCGGGGACAGGGGATGGGCAGATACGCAGTATTTT.

The genes are TRBV5-1 and TRBJ2-3; 11 bases are shared with TRBD1. V lost 4 bases, J lost 6 bases, and 7 bases stayed unmatched. The CDR3 contains 15 residues. Germline assignment: CDR1 SGHRS and CDR2 YFSETQ. The DNA for the CDR3 is TGCGCCAGCAGCCCGGGACAGGGGGTGGTGGATACGCAGTATTTT. It codes for CASSPGQGVVDTQYF.

This clone was recorded a few times. The chain has TRBV18 and TRBJ2-1, with D uncertain. V was pared by 2 bases and J by 3 bases, with 5 bases between. CDR1 is KGHSH and CDR2 is LQKENI in the germline V gene. The CDR3 runs 13 residues. CDR3 residues: CASSPADYNEQFF. The CDR3 DNA reads as TGTGCCAGCTCACCAGCAGACTACAATGAGCAGTTCTTC.

The chain recombines TRBV5-1 with TRBJ2-5, with 9 nucleotides matching TRBD1. V was pared by 3 bases and J by 5 bases, with 5 bases of the junction left unmatched. Germline V gene data show CDR1 as SGHRS and CDR2 as YFSETQ. The CDR3 sequence is 14 residues long. The CDR3 sequence: CASSSQGAGETQYF. CDR3 in DNA: TGCGCCAGCAGCTCACAGGGGGCGGGGGAGACCCAGTACTTC.

The rearrangement uses TRBV13 and TRBJ2-7; weak D call: TRBD2 (6 bases). The germline V gene encodes CDR1 PRHDT and CDR2 FYEKMQ (reference sequence). Trimming stripped 6 bases from V and 1 base from J, with 13 bases between. This CDR3 spans 14 amino acids. CDR3 in amino acids: CASRKAGPSYEQYF. CDR3 DNA: TGTGCCAGCAGGAAAGCGGGTCCGTCCTACGAGCAGTACTTC.